This TCR beta chain was sequenced during a study of cytomegalovirus exposure and HLA in healthy donors. Overall study: Of a few hundred genotyped donors, around 86% grouped in the Caucasian-associated ancestry cluster.

About this clone: Within the sample, other DNA sequences also encode this same CDR3.

The PCR was carried out with 60 Vbeta primers and 13 Jbeta primers. Repertoires were generated with immunoSEQ multiplex PCR, while TCRdb's copy carries only in-frame clones and drops some. Found here are 200,000 to 300,000 clones, around 78% of them singletons; the top ten hold approximately 0.47%. V trimming: 5 bases; J trimming: 1 base; junction bases outside the gene matches: 16. This CDR3 comprises 19 residues. CDR1 MNHEY and CDR2 SMNVEV come from the germline V gene (reference sequence). The source material was PBMCs. The receptor was derived from a boy aged 5-17 years in good health and CMV-seronegative. The chain combines TRBV27 with TRBJ1-5, with TRBD1 matching over 8 bases. The CDR3 is CASSRTGGFSLGSNQPQHF. The CDR3 DNA follows: TGTGCCAGCAGTCGCACAGGGGGTTTTAGTCTTGGGAGCAATCAGCCCCAGCATTTT.